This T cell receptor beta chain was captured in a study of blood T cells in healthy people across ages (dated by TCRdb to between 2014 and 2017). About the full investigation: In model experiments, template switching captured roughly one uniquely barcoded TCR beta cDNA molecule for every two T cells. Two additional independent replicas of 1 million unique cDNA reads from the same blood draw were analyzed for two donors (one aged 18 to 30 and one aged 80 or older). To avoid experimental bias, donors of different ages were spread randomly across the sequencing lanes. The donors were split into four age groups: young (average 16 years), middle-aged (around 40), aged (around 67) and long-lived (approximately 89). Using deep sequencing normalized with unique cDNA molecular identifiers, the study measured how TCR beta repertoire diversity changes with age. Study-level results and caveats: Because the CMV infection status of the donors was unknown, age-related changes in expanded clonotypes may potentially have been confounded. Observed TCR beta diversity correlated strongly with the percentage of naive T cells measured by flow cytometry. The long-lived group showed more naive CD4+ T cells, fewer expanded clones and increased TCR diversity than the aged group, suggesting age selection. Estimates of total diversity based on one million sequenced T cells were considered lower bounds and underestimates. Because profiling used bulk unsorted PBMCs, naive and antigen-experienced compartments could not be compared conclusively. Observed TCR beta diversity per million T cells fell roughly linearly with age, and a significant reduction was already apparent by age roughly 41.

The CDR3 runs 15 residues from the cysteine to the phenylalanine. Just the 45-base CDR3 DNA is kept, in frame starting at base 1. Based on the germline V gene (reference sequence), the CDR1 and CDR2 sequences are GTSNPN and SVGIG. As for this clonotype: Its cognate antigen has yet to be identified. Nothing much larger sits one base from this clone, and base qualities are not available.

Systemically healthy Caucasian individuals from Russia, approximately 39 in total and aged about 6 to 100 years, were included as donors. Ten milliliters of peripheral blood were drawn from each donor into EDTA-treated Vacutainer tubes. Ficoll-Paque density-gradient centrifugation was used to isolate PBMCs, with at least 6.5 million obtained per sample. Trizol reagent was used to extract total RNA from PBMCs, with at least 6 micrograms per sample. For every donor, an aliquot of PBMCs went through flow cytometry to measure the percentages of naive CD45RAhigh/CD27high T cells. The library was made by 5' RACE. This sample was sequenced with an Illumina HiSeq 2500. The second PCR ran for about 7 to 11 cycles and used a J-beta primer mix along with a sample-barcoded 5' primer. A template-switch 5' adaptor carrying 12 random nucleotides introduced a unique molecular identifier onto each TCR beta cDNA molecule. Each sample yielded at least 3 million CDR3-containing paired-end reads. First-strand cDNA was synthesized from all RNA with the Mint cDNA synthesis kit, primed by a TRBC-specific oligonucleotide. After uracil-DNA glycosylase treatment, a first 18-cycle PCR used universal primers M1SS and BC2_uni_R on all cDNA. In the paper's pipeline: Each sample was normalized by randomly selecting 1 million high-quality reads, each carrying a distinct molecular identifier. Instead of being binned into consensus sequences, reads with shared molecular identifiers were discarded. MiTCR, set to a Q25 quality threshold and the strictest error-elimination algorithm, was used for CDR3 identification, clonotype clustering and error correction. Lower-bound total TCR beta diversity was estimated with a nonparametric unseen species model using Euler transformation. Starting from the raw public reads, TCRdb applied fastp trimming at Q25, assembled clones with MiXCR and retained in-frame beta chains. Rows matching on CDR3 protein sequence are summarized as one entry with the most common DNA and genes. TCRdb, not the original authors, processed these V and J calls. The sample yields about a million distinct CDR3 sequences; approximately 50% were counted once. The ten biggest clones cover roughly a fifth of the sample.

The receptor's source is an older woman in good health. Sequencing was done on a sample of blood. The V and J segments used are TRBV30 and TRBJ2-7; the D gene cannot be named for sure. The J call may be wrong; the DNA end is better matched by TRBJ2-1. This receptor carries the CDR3 CAWSVPPLSLGEQFF. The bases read TGTGCCTGGAGTGTACCCCCTCTCTCGTTAGGCGAGCAGTTCTTC.